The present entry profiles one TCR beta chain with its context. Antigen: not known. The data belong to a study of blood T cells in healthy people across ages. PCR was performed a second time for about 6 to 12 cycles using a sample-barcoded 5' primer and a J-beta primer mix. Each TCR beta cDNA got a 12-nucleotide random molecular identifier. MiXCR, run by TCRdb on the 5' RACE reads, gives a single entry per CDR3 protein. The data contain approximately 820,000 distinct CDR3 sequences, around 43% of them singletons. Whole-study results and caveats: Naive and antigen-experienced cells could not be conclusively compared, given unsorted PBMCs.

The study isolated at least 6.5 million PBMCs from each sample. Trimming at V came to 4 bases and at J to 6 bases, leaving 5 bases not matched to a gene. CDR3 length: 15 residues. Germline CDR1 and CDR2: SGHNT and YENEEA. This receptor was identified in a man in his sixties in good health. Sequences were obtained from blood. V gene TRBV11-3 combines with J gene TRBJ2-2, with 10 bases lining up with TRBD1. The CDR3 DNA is TGTGCCAGCAGCTGGGGACAGGGGATGCCCGGGGAGCTGTTTTTT. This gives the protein CASSWGQGMPGELFF.